This T cell receptor beta chain was documented in a study of shared clonotypes between healthy human individuals. V lost 1 base and J lost 8, with 8 bases in between. This CDR3 comprises 13 residues. Germline V lookup: CDR1 MNHNY, CDR2 SVGAGI (reference sequence). Assay used: immunoSEQ multiplex PCR; TCRdb lists only in-frame clones, some missing. The sample gives about 2.3 million clones, less than 95% of which show up once; 0.37% is in the top ten. The clonotype comes from a man between 18 and 29 years old in good health. Some clones in this sample may be carry-over from other donors' samples. The specimen sequenced was naive CD4+ T cells from PBMCs. Subset indicated: CD45RA+ positively selected. V usage is TRBV6-6 and J usage is TRBJ1-4, with no clear D. This CDR3 reads CASSYWRGEKLFF. The CDR3 DNA sequence: TGTGCCAGCAGTTACTGGAGAGGCGAAAAACTGTTTTTT.